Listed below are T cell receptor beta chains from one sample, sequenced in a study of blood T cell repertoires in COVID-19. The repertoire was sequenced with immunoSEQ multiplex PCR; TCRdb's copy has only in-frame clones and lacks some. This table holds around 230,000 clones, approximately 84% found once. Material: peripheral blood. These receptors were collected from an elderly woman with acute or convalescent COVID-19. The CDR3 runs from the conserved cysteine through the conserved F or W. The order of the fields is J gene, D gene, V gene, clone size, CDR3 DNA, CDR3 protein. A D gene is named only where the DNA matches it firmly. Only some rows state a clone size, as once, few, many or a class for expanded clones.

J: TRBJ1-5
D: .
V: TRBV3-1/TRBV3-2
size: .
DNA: TGTGCCAGCAGCCAAGGGTGGGCAGGGAATGTTCGCAATCAGCCCCAGCATTTT
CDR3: CASSQGWAGNVRNQPQHF

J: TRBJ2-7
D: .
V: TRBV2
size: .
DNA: TGTGCCAGCAGTGTAGAGGCGGTGCAGTACTTC
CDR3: CASSVEAVQYF

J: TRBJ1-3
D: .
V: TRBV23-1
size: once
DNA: TGCGCCAGCAGTCAATCCCGGACAGCTGGAAACACCATATATTTT
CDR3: CASSQSRTAGNTIYF

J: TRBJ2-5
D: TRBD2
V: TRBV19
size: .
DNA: TGTGCCAGTAGTATAGCCCTAGCGGGGGGGCGAGAGACCCAGTACTTC
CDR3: CASSIALAGGRETQYF

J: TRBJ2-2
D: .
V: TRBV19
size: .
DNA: TGTGCCAGTAGTAGGACTTTAACCGGGGAGCTGTTTTTT
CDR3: CASSRTLTGELFF

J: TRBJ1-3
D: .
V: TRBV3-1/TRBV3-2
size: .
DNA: TGTGCCAGCAGCCAAGTATCCGGAAACACCATATATTTT
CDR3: CASSQVSGNTIYF

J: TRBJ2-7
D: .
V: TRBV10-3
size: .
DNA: TGTGCCATCAGGGTAGCGTCTGACTCCTACGAGCAGTACTTC
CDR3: CAIRVASDSYEQYF

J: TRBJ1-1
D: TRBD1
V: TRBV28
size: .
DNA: TGTGCCAGCAGTTTAGGGGACAGGGGAATCGCTTTCTTT
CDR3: CASSLGDRGIAFF

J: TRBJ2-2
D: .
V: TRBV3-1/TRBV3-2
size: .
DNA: TGTGCCAGCAGCCAAGATAAGCGTAGCCGGATCACCGGGGAGCTGTTTTTT
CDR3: CASSQDKRSRITGELFF

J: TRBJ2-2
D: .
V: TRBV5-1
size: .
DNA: TGCGCCAGCAGCTTGTCCGGGAACACCGGGGAGCTGTTTTTT
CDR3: CASSLSGNTGELFF

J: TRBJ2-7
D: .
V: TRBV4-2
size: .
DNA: TGTGCCAGCAGCCAAGATTCCGGGGCGGGAAGGACGATAACCTCCTACGAGCAGTACTTC
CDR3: CASSQDSGAGRTITSYEQYF

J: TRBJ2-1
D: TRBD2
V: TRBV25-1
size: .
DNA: TGTGCCAGCAGTCCAGCGGGAGCGGTAAATGAGCAGTTCTTC
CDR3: CASSPAGAVNEQFF

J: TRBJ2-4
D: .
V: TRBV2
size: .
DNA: TGTGCCAGCAATCGGGAAACGAAAAACATTCAGTACTTC
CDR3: CASNRETKNIQYF

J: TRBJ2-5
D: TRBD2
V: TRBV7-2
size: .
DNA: TGTGCCAGCAGCTCGGGGGGGAAGCGGGAGGGGACCCAGTACTTC
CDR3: CASSSGGKREGTQYF

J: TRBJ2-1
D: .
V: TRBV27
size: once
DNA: TGTGCCAGCAGACTTTCGGGGGGCGCGGGGAATGAGCAGTTCTTC
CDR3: CASRLSGGAGNEQFF

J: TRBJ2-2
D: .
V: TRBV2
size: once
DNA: TGTGCCAGCATTAGGGGTATAAACACCGGGGAGCTGTTTTTT
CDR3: CASIRGINTGELFF

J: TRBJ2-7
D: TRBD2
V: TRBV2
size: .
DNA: TGTGCCAGCAGGCCGGGGACGGCTAGCGGGGCGTATTCCGAGCAGTACTTC
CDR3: CASRPGTASGAYSEQYF

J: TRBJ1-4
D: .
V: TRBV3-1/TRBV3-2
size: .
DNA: TGTGCCAGCAGCCAAGATCTGTGGAGGGGAACTAATGAAAAACTGTTTTTT
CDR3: CASSQDLWRGTNEKLFF

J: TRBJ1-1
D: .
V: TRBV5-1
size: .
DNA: TGCGCCAGCAGTATGGCCGGCGGTGAAGCTTTCTTT
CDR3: CASSMAGGEAFF

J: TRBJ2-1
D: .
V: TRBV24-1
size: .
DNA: TGTGCCACCAGTGACCGCACTAGGAGCTCCTACAATGAGCAGTTCTTC
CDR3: CATSDRTRSSYNEQFF

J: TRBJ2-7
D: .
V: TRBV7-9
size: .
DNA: TGTGCCAGCGCGCAGGGGGGAACCTACGAGCAGTACTTC
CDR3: CASAQGGTYEQYF

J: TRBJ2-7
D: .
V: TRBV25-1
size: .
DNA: TGTGCCAGCAAAGATGGGCTCTCCTACGAGCAGTACTTC
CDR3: CASKDGLSYEQYF

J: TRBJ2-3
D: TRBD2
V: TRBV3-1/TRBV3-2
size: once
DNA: TGTGCCAGCAGCCAAGATGTCGCTAGCGGGGGATCCACAGATACGCAGTATTTT
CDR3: CASSQDVASGGSTDTQYF

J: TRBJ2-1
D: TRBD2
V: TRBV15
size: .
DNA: TGTGCCACCAGCAGAGAAGGGACTAGCTCCAATGAGCAGTTCTTC
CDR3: CATSREGTSSNEQFF

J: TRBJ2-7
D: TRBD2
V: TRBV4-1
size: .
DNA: TGCGCCAGCAGCCGGCTTTACACGACTAGCGGTTCCTACGAGCAGTACTTC
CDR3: CASSRLYTTSGSYEQYF

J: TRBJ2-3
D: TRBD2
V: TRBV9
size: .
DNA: TGTGCCAGCACAAAAGGACTAGCAGCTCATGCCCGCACAGATACGCAGTATTTT
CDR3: CASTKGLAAHARTDTQYF

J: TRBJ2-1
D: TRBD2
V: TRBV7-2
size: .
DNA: TGTGCCAGCAGCCCATCTAGCGGGGGGGTGTACAATGAGCAGTTCTTC
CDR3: CASSPSSGGVYNEQFF

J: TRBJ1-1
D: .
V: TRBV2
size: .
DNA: TGTGCCAGCAGTGGCCTCACACGGGGGACTGAAGCTTTCTTT
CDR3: CASSGLTRGTEAFF

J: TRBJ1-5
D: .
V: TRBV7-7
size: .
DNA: TGTGCCAGCAGCTTAGACCGGAATCAGCCCCAGCATTTT
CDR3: CASSLDRNQPQHF

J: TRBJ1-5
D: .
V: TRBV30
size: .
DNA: TGTGCCTGGGCCAACGCCGGGGACTGTAGCAAGCATTTT
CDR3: CAWANAGDCSKHF

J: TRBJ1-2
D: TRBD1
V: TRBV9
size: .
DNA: TGTGCCAGCAGCGTAGAGTGGGACAGGGCTAACTATGGCTACACCTTC
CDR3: CASSVEWDRANYGYTF

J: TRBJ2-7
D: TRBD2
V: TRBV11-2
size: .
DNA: TGTGCCAGCACTCTAGCGGGACGAGCGAATAATTACGAGCAGTACTTC
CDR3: CASTLAGRANNYEQYF

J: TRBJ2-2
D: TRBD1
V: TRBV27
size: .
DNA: TGTGCCAGCAGTTTACTACAGGGGAGCACCGGGGAGCTGTTTTTT
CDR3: CASSLLQGSTGELFF

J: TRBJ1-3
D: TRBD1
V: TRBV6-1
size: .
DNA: TGTGCCAGCAGTGAGACTCCGGGACAGGGGGTTCGCTCTGGAAACACCATATATTTT
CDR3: CASSETPGQGVRSGNTIYF

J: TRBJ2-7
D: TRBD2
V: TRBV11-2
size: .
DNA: TGTGCCAGCAGCTTAATGGGCGGGAGATACGAGCAGTACTTC
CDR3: CASSLMGGRYEQYF

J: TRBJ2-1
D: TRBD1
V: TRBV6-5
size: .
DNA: TGTGCCAGCAAGCGGACAGGGCAACAGTTCTTC
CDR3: CASKRTGQQFF

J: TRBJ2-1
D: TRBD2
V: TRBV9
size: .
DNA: TGTGCCAGCAGCGTAGGTGGTCAAGCGGGAGGCATCTCCTACAATGAGCAGTTCTTC
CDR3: CASSVGGQAGGISYNEQFF

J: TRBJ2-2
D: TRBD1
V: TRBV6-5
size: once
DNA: TGTGCCAGCAGCATCGACAGGGTCGCCGGGGAGCTGTTTTTT
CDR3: CASSIDRVAGELFF

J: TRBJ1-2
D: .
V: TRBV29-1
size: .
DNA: TGCAGCGTTGACAAAGAACAGGGCGGGGGTGCCTATGGCTACACCTTC
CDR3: CSVDKEQGGGAYGYTF

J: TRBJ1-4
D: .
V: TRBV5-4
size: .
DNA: TGTGCCAGCAGCCAAACAGGGTTATCTAATGAAAAACTGTTTTTT
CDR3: CASSQTGLSNEKLFF

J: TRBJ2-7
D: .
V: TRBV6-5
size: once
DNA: TGTGCCAGCAGGAACGGAAGGGGCTCCTACGAGCAGTACTTC
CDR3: CASRNGRGSYEQYF

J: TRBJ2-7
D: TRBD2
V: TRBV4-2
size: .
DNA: TGTGCCAGCAGCAGGGGGACTAGCGACTACGAGCAGTACTTC
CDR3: CASSRGTSDYEQYF

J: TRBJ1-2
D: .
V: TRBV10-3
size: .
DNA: TGTGCCATCAGTGAGTCCTCAGAACCTGATGGCTACACCTTC
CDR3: CAISESSEPDGYTF

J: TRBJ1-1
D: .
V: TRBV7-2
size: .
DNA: TGTGCCAGCAGCCCTGGTGCAGGGAACACTGAAGCTTTCTTT
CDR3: CASSPGAGNTEAFF

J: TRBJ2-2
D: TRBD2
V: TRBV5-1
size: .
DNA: TGCGCCAGCAGCACTAGCGGGAGAAACACCGGGGAGCTGTTTTTT
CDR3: CASSTSGRNTGELFF

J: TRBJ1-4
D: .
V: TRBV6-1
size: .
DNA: TGTGCCAGCAGTGAACCGGGGGTAACTAATGAAAAACTGTTTTTT
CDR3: CASSEPGVTNEKLFF

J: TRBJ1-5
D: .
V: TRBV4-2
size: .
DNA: TGTGCCAGCAGCCAACAATACAGATTTTATAGCAATCAGCCCCAGCATTTT
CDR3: CASSQQYRFYSNQPQHF

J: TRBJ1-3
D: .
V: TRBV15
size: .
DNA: TGTGCCACCAGCAGAGAAAGACGGGTTGGGAACACCATATATTTT
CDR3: CATSRERRVGNTIYF

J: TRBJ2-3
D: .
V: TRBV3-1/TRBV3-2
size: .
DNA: TGTGCCAGCAGCCACCTCGCCCGCGTGGATACGCAGTATTTT
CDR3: CASSHLARVDTQYF

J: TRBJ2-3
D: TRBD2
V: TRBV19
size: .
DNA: TGTGCCAGTAGTCAGGGACAACTTAGCGGGGCTAGCACAGATACGCAGTATTTT
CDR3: CASSQGQLSGASTDTQYF

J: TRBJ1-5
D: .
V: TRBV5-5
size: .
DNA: TGTGCCAGCAGCCCGGACGGGAAACATAGCAATCAGCCCCAGCATTTT
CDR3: CASSPDGKHSNQPQHF